These T cell receptor beta chains were read from a single sample in a study of T cells in Graves' hyperthyroidism and ophthalmopathy. TCRdb passed the multiplex PCR reads through MiXCR, listing each CDR3 protein once. The sample lists some 650,000 distinct CDR3 sequences, roughly a sixth occurring once. Material for sequencing was blood. These TCRs come from a woman aged 40 to 50 with Graves' ophthalmopathy. Each CDR3 is given without its conserved first and last residue.

TRBJ2-7,TRBV24-1,12,ATSDFPQSYEQY
TRBJ2-3,TRBV29-1,14,SVGPGLAGAVDTQY
TRBJ2-2,TRBV12-3/TRBV12-4,16,ASSFGTSGRQNTGELF
TRBJ2-1,TRBV30,9,AWEGSGSQF
TRBJ2-1,TRBV24-1,12,ATSEADRANEQF
TRBJ2-3,TRBV20-1,18,SASGGGLAGGLDFPDTQY
TRBJ1-5,TRBV20-1,13,SALSGTGWNQPQH
TRBJ1-6,TRBV12-3/TRBV12-4,13,ASSSRQGWNSPLH
TRBJ1-1,TRBV5-1,12,ASSLEARAPEAF
TRBJ1-5,TRBV6-4,11,ASSEEANQPQH
TRBJ1-1,TRBV20-1,14,SARHWGDSMNTEAF
TRBJ2-5,TRBV5-1,12,ASTPTGLEETQY
TRBJ2-1,TRBV28,15,ASSSPTLAGGFNEQF
TRBJ1-2,TRBV19,12,ASSIQGDGYGYT
TRBJ1-2,TRBV19,17,ARSRRRDRGTLANYGYT
TRBJ2-6,TRBV7-8,12,ASSPSSPVYVLT
TRBJ2-2,TRBV15,14,ATSREDRGNTGELF
TRBJ2-3,TRBV27,12,ASSPTLRTDTQY
TRBJ2-7,TRBV3-1,13,ASSLYGLAGAEQY
TRBJ2-1,TRBV11-2,11,ASSPTIYNEQF
TRBJ1-2,TRBV20-1,12,SARERGGKDGYT
TRBJ2-5,TRBV7-9,16,ASSSGLAGAPFEETQY
TRBJ2-3,TRBV2,11,ASKPRSTDTQY
TRBJ2-7,TRBV28,13,ASSILAGISYEQY
TRBJ2-5,TRBV27,13,ASNRAGQGIETQY
TRBJ1-2,TRBV28,13,TSSTLLGQFYGYT
TRBJ2-7,TRBV30,11,AWSAGFTYEQY